The sequence of this TCR beta chain was determined in a study of blood T cell repertoires in COVID-19. Study background: In each case, the material was cDNA or gDNA derived from T cells, B-cell-depleted T cells, or PBMCs.

TCRdb's copy holds only in-frame clones and misses some; the assay was immunoSEQ multiplex PCR. Seen here are 200,000 to 250,000 clones, roughly 85% observed once, and the top ten hold about 2.5%. This receptor was obtained from an older woman with COVID-19, enrolled during active disease. The sequenced material came from peripheral blood.

The CDR3 sequence is CASRGASDTQYF. The CDR3 nucleotides are TGTGCCAGCAGGGGGGCGTCAGATACGCAGTATTTT. V usage is TRBV6-6 and J usage is TRBJ2-3; possible D gene TRBD1, 6 bases. The CDR3 runs 12 residues. CDR1 is MNHNY, CDR2 SVGAGI, per germline (reference sequence). The germline V and J ends were trimmed by 6 bases and 4 bases, with 8 bases remaining between them.